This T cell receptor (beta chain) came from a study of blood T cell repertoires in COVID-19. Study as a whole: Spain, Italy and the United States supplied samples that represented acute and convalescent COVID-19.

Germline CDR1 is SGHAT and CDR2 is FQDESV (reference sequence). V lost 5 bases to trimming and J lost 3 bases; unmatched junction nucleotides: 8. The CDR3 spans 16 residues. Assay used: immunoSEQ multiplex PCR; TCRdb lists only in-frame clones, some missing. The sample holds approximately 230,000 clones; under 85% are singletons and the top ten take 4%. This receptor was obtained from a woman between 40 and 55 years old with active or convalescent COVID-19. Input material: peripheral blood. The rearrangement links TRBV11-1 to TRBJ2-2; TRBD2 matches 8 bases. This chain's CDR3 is CASSRGTRAYTGELFF. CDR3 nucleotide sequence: TGTGCCAGCAGCCGAGGGACTAGAGCGTACACCGGGGAGCTGTTTTTT.